Listed below are T cell receptor beta chains from one sample, sequenced in a study of shared clonotypes between healthy human individuals. Libraries were prepared by immunoSEQ multiplex PCR; TCRdb keeps only in-frame clonotypes and omits some of them. The sample contains around 2.1 million clones, under 95% of which appear only once. The sequencing input was naive CD8+ T cells from PBMCs. The receptors were sampled from a man aged 18 to 29 in good health. Some clones in this sample may be carry-over from other donors' samples. Both conserved end residues are part of each CDR3. The D gene is left open where the match is weak. Where a row states a size, it is once, few, many or the class of an expanded clone; other rows omit it.

TRBJ2-1 TRBV28 . TRBD2 TGTGCCAGCAGTTTATCACCTGGGCGGGGGATTGAGGAGCAGTTCTTC CASSLSPGRGIEEQFF
TRBJ1-2 TRBV10-1 . . TGCGCCAGCAGTGAGTCGGCTAACTATGGCTACACCTTC CASSESANYGYTF
TRBJ2-1 TRBV6-1 . . TGTGCCAGCAGTGAAGCGTTAGGTCCGTCGCCTCCTTACAATGAGCAGTTCTTC CASSEALGPSPPYNEQFF
TRBJ2-7 TRBV28 . TRBD2 TGTGCCAGCAGTTCCCCCGCTAGCGGGTTCTCGGACTACGAGCAGTACTTC CASSSPASGFSDYEQYF
TRBJ2-7 TRBV27 . . TGTGCCAGCAGTTTCTCGTGGGGTAACGAGCAGTACTTC CASSFSWGNEQYF
TRBJ1-1 TRBV29-1 . TRBD1 TGCAGTGCAGCCGGGACAGGGGAGACTGAAGCTTTCTTT CSAAGTGETEAFF
TRBJ1-3 TRBV30 . . TGTGCCTGGAACCGCGGGACGGATCTTTTTGGAAACACCATATATTTT CAWNRGTDLFGNTIYF
TRBJ2-1 TRBV7-2 . TRBD2 TGTGCCAGCAGCTTGGGTACTAGCGGGAGTAATGAGCAGTTCTTC CASSLGTSGSNEQFF
TRBJ1-1 TRBV5-1 . . TGCGCCAGCAGCTCGAGGACATTTGGGCAGAACACTGAAGCTTTCTTT CASSSRTFGQNTEAFF
TRBJ1-1 TRBV27 . . TGTGCCAGCAGCCTTCAAGGGCCGGACACTGAAGCTTTCTTT CASSLQGPDTEAFF
TRBJ2-7 TRBV5-1 . . TGCGCCAGCAGCCCTCACTTGGGAGAGCGCTACGAGCAGTACTTC CASSPHLGERYEQYF
TRBJ2-3 TRBV12-5 . . TGTGCTAGTGGTTTGGAGGGGTCAGATACGCAGTATTTT CASGLEGSDTQYF
TRBJ2-7 TRBV15 . . TGTGCCACCGAACGGGCAGGGAGCTACGAGCAGTACTTC CATERAGSYEQYF
TRBJ2-7 TRBV19 . . TGTGCCAGTAGTGACCGGGCCCGTCCTTGGGAGCAGTACTTC CASSDRARPWEQYF
TRBJ2-7 TRBV19 . TRBD2 TGTGCCAGTAGAGAACAAGCGGGAGGGCCTTCCTACGAGCAGTACTTC CASREQAGGPSYEQYF
TRBJ2-7 TRBV5-6 . . TGTGCCAGCAGCTTGGGGGGTTACTCCTACGAGCAGTACTTC CASSLGGYSYEQYF
TRBJ1-5 TRBV6-1 . TRBD1 TGTGCCAGCAGACGGACAGGGGATCAGCCCCAGCATTTT CASRRTGDQPQHF
TRBJ2-1 TRBV7-9 . . TGTGCCAGCACTACTACGGTGGGCCGGGAGCGGGATGAGCAGTTCTTC CASTTTVGRERDEQFF
TRBJ1-5 TRBV29-1 few . TGCAGCGTTGGGGGCGGGGGAGAGCCCCAGCATTTT CSVGGGGEPQHF
TRBJ2-5 TRBV7-9 . TRBD2 TGTGCCAGCAGCGAGCGGGGGGCGCAGGAGACCCAGTACTTC CASSERGAQETQYF
TRBJ2-7 TRBV18 . . TGTGCCAGCTCAGGTCGGGACGGAAGCTCCTACGAGCAGTACTTC CASSGRDGSSYEQYF
TRBJ2-1 TRBV28 . TRBD2 TGTGCCAGCAGTTGGGGGACTAGCGGGAAGCTAAATGAGCAGTTCTTC CASSWGTSGKLNEQFF
TRBJ2-1 TRBV25-1 . . TGTGCCAGCAGTGAAAATGAGCGGGCTTTAGTTTACAATGAGCAGTTCTTC CASSENERALVYNEQFF
TRBJ2-3 TRBV27 . . TGTGCCAGCACCTCAGGAGGAGTCACAGATACGCAGTATTTT CASTSGGVTDTQYF
TRBJ2-1 TRBV5-6 . TRBD1 TGTGCCAGCAGCTTGGAGCGTGCGGGACAGGGAAGGAATGAGCAGTTCTTC CASSLERAGQGRNEQFF
TRBJ1-1 TRBV7-8 . . TGTGCCAGCAGCTTATCCACAGGGTTTAACACTGAAGCTTTCTTT CASSLSTGFNTEAFF
TRBJ1-5 TRBV19 few . TGTGCCAGTAGATCGGACTCGTTTTCAGGGGCTGATCAGCCCCAGCATTTT CASRSDSFSGADQPQHF
TRBJ2-1 TRBV7-8 . TRBD2 TGTGCCAGCAGCCCCCGGACTAGCGGGAGTCTCTACGAGCAGTTCTTC CASSPRTSGSLYEQFF
TRBJ1-3 TRBV4-1 . . TGCGCCAGCAGCCTCCCCTCCCGGGACACCATATATTTT CASSLPSRDTIYF
TRBJ1-3 TRBV9 . . TGTGCCAGCAGCGTAGGGGGCAGTGCTGGAAACACCATATATTTT CASSVGGSAGNTIYF
TRBJ1-5 TRBV5-8 . . TGTGCCAGCAGGCCGGGGCAGTACAATCAGCCCCAGCATTTT CASRPGQYNQPQHF
TRBJ1-2 TRBV9 few . TGTGCCAGCAGCGTGAAGTTAACCGGGACGCTCGGGAGCTACACCTTC CASSVKLTGTLGSYTF
TRBJ1-3 TRBV28 . TRBD1 TGTGCCAGCAGTTTAGGAATAGGGGACAGGGGACGACACACCATATATTTT CASSLGIGDRGRHTIYF
TRBJ2-7 TRBV7-7 . TRBD1 TGTGCCAGCAGCGCAGGGACAGGGGGCTACGAGCAGTACTTC CASSAGTGGYEQYF
TRBJ2-6 TRBV2 . TRBD2 TGTGCCAGCATAGGGAGCGGGAACTCTGGGGCCAACGTCCTGACTTTC CASIGSGNSGANVLTF
TRBJ2-3 TRBV13 . TRBD1 TGTGCCAGCAGCTTCTTCCGGGACAGGGGGCGAGATACGCAGTATTTT CASSFFRDRGRDTQYF
TRBJ1-1 TRBV9 . . TGTGCCAGCAGCGGAGGGGGACCGAACACTGAAGCTTTCTTT CASSGGGPNTEAFF